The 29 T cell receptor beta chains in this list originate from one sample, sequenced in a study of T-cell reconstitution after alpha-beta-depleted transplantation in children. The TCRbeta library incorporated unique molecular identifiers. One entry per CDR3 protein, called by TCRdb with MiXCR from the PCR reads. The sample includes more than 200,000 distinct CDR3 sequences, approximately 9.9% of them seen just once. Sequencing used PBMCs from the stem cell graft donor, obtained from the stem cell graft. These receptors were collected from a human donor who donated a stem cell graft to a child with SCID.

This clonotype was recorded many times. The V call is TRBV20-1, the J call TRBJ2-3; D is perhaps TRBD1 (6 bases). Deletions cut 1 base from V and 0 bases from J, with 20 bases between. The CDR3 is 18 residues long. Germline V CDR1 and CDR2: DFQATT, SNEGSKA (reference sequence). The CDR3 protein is CSARGGQEGPLSTDTQYF. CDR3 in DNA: TGCAGTGCTAGAGGGGGGCAAGAGGGCCCTCTAAGCACAGATACGCAGTATTTT.

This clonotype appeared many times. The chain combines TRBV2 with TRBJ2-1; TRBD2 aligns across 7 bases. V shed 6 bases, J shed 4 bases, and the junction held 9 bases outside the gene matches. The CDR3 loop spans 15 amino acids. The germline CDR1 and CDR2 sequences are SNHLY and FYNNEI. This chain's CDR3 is CASRRGGGGYNEQFF. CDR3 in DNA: TGTGCCAGCAGGCGCGGTGGGGGGGGTTACAATGAGCAGTTCTTC.

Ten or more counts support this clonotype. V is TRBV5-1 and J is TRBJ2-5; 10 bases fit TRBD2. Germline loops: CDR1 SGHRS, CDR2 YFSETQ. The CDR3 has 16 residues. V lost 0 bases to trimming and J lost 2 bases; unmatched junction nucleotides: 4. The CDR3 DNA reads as TGCGCCAGCAGCTTGGGGGCTAGCGGGGGTCAAGAGACCCAGTACTTC. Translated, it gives CASSLGASGGQETQYF.

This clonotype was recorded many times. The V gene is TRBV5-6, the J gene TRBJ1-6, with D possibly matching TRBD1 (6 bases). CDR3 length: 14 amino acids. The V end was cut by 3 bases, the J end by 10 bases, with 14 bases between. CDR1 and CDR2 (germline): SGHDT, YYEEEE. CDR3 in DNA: TGTGCCAGCAGCTGGAATACAGGGATCTCACCCCTCCACTTT. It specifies CASSWNTGISPLHF.

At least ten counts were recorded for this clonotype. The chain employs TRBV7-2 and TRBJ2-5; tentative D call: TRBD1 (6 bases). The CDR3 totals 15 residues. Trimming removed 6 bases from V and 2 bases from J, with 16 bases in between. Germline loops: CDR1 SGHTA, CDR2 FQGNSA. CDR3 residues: CASSQSGTLQETQYF. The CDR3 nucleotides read TGTGCCAGCAGTCAGTCCGGGACACTACAAGAGACCCAGTACTTC.

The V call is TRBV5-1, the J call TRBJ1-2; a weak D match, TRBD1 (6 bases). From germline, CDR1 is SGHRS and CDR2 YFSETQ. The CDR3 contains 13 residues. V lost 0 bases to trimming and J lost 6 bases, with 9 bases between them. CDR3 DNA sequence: TGCGCCAGCAGCTTGGAAACAGGGCATGGCTACACCTTC. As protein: CASSLETGHGYTF.

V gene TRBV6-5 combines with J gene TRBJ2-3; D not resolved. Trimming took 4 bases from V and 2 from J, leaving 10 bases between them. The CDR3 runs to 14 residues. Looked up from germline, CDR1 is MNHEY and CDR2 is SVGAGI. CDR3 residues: CASSFGRFTDTQYF. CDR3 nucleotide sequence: TGTGCCAGCAGTTTCGGCAGATTCACAGATACGCAGTATTTT.

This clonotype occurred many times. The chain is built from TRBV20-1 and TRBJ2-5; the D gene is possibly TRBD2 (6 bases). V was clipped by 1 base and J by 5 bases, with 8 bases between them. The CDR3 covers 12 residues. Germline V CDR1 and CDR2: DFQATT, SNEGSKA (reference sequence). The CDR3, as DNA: TGCAGTGCTAGAGCGGGGGTCGAGACCCAGTACTTC. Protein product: CSARAGVETQYF.

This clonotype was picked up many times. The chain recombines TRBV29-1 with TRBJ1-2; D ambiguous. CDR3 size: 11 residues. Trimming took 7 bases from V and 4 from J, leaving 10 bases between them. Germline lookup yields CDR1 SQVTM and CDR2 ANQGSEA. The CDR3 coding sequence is TGCAGCGCGGAGGCCTCCTATGGCTACACCTTC. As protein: CSAEASYGYTF.

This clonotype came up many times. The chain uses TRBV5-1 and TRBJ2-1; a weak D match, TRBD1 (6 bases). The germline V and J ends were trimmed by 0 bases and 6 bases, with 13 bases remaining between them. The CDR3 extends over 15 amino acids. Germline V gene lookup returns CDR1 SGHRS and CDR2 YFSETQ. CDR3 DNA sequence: TGCGCCAGCAGCTTGGAAGGGGGTCCCATCAATGAGCAGTTCTTC. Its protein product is CASSLEGGPINEQFF.

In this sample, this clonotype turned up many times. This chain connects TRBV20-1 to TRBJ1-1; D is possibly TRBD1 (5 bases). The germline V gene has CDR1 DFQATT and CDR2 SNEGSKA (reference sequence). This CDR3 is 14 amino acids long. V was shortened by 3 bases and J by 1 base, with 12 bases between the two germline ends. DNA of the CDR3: TGCAGTGCTAGCCCCAGGGCTTCGAACACTGAAGCTTTCTTT. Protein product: CSASPRASNTEAFF.

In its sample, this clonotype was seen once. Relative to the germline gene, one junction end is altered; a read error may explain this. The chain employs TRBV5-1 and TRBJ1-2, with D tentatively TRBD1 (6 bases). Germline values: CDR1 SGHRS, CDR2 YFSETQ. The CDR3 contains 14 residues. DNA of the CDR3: TGCGCCAGCAGCTTGGGGGGGGCCAACTATGGCGACACCTTC. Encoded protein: CASSLGGANYGDTF.

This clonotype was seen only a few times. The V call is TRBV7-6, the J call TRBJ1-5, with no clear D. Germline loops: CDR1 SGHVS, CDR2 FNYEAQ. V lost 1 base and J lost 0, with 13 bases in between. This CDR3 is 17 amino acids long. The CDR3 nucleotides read TGTGCCAGCAGCTTAGGTGGCAGCCGATATAGCAATCAGCCCCAGCATTTT. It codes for CASSLGGSRYSNQPQHF.

CDR3 protein: CASRGTSTSYEQYF. The CDR3 DNA is TGTGCCAGCAGAGGGACTAGCACCTCCTACGAGCAGTACTTC. This chain links TRBV6-1 with TRBJ2-7, with 9 bases matching TRBD2. There are 14 residues in the CDR3. CDR1 is MNHNS and CDR2 is SASEGT in the germline V gene. Germline trimming cut 6 bases from V and 0 bases from J; bases unmatched to any gene: 3.

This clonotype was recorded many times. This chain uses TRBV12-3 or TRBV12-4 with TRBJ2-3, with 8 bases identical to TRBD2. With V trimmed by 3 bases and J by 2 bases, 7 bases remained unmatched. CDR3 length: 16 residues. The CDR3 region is CASSLGSGGFTDTQYF. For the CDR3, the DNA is TGTGCCAGCAGTTTGGGAAGCGGGGGATTCACAGATACGCAGTATTTT.

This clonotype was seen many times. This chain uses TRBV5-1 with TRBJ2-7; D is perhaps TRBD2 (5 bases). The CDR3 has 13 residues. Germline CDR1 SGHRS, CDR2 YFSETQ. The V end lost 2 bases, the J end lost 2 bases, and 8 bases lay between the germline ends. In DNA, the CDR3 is TGCGCCAGCAGCTTTCGGGAAGCCTACGAGCAGTACTTC. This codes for CASSFREAYEQYF.

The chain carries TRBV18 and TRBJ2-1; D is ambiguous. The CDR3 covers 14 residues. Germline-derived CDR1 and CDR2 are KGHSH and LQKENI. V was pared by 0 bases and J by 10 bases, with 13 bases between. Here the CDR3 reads CASSPPDGVGEQFF. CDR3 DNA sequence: TGTGCCAGCTCACCACCGGACGGTGTCGGGGAGCAGTTCTTC.

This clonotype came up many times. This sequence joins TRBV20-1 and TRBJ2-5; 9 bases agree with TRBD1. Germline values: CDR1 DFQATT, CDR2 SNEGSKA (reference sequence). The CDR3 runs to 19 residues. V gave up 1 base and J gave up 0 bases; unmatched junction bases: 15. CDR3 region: CSARVVPGQGGQYQETQYF. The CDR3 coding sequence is TGCAGTGCTAGAGTCGTCCCGGGACAGGGAGGGCAGTACCAAGAGACCCAGTACTTC.

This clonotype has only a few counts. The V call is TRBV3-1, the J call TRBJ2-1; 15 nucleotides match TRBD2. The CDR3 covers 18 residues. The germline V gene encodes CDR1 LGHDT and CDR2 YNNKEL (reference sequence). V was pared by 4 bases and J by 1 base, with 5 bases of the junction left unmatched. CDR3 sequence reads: CASSRGLAGGQSYNEQFF. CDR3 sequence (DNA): TGTGCCAGCAGCCGGGGACTAGCGGGGGGCCAGTCCTACAATGAGCAGTTCTTC.

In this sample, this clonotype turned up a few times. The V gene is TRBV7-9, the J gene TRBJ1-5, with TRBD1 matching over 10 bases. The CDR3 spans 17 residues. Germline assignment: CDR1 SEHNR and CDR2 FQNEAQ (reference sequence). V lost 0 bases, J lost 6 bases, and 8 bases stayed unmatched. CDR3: CASSLAGDRGRGQPQHF. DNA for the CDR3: TGTGCCAGCAGCTTAGCGGGCGACAGGGGGCGCGGTCAGCCCCAGCATTTT. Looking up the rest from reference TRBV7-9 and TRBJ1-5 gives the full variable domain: DTGVSQNPRHKITKRGQNVTFRCDPISEHNRLYWYRQTLGQGPEFLTYFQNEAQLEKSRLLSDRFSAERPKGSFSTLEIQRTEQGDSAMYLCASSLAGDRGRGQPQHFGDGTRLSIL.

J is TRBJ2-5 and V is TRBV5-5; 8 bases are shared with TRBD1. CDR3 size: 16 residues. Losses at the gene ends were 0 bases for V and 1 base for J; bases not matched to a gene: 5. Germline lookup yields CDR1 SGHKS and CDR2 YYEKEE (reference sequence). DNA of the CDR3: TGTGCCAGCAGCTTGGGGGGGACAGGACCCCAAGAGACCCAGTACTTC. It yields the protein CASSLGGTGPQETQYF.

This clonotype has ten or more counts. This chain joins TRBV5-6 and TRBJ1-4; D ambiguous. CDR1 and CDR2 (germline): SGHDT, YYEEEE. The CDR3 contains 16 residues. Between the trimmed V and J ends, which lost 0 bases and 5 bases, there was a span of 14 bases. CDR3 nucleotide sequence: TGTGCCAGCAGCTTGGGATGGCTCAGCCGAAATGAAAAACTGTTTTTT. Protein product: CASSLGWLSRNEKLFF.

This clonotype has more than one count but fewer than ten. The CDR3 nucleotides are TGCAGTGCTAGTGATACAGGGTCTTGGGACACTGAAGCTTTCTTT. Its translation: CSASDTGSWDTEAFF. This chain joins TRBV20-1 and TRBJ1-1; D possibly corresponds to TRBD1 (6 bases). V was clipped by 3 bases and J by 3 bases, with 17 bases between them. Germline CDR1 is DFQATT and CDR2 is SNEGSKA (reference sequence). This CDR3 is 15 amino acids long.

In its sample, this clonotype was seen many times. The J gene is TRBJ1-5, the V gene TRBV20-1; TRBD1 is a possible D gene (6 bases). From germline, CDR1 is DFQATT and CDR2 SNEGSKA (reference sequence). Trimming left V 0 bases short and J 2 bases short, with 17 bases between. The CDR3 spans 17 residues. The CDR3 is CSARDPNRAWGNQPQHF. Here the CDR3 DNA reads TGCAGTGCTAGAGATCCGAACAGGGCGTGGGGCAATCAGCCCCAGCATTTT.

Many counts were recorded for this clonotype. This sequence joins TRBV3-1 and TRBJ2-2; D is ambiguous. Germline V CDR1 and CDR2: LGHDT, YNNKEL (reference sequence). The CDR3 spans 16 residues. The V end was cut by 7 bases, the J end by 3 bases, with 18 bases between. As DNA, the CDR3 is TGTGCCAGCACCAAATTTCTCCAGTGGGACACCGGGGAGCTGTTTTTT. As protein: CASTKFLQWDTGELFF.

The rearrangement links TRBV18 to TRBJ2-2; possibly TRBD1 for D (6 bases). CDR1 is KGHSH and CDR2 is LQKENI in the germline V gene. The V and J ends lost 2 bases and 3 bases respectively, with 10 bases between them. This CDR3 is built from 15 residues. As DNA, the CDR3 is TGTGCCAGCTCACCATTGGGGGCCCACACCGGGGAGCTGTTTTTT. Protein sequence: CASSPLGAHTGELFF. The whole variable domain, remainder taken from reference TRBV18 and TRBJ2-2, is NAGVMQNPRHLVRRRGQEARLRCSPMKGHSHVYWYRQLPEEGLKFMVYLQKENIIDESGMPKERFSAEFPKEGPSILRIQQVVRGDSAAYFCASSPLGAHTGELFFGEGSRLTVL.

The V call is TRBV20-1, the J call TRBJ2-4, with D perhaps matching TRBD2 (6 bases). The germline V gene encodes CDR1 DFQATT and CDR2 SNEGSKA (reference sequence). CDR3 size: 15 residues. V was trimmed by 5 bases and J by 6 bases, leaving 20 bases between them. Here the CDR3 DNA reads TGCAGTGCTCGGAAAGGCGGGGCATCGGGAAACATTCAGTACTTC. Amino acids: CSARKGGASGNIQYF.

The CDR3 DNA reads as TGTGCCAGCAGCAGGGACCGGAGCAATCAGCCCCAGCATTTT. This translates into CASSRDRSNQPQHF. The V and J genes are TRBV2 and TRBJ1-5, with D perhaps matching TRBD1 (5 bases). V was shortened by 6 bases and J by 1 base, with 10 bases between the two germline ends. This CDR3 spans 14 amino acids. Germline lookup yields CDR1 SNHLY and CDR2 FYNNEI.

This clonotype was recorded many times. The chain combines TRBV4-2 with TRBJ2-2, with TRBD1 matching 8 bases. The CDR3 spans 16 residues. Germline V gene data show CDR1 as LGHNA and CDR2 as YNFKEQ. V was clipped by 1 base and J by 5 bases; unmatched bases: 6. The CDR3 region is CASSQGRTGRTGELFF. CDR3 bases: TGTGCCAGCAGCCAAGGAAGGACAGGGCGGACCGGGGAGCTGTTTTTT.